Listed below are T cell receptor beta chains from one sample, sequenced in a study of OX40 agonist ivuxolimab in advanced cancers. TCRdb's copy holds only in-frame clones and misses some; the assay was immunoSEQ multiplex PCR. The repertoire has 100,000 to 150,000 clones, 90% to 95% of them found once; the top ten carry 1%. The material sequenced was CD4+ or CD8+ T cells sorted from blood, taken in a trial of the OX40 agonist ivuxolimab. These receptors originate from an adult with an advanced solid tumor such as melanoma, head and neck, liver or kidney cancer. The CDR3 runs from the conserved cysteine through the conserved F or W. The D gene is left open where the match is weak. The size field is filled for only some rows; it gives once, few, many or a size class.

clone size: .; V gene: TRBV7-2; J gene: TRBJ2-1; D gene: .; CDR3 protein: CASSHLGRSSYNEQFF; CDR3 DNA: TGTGCCAGCAGCCACCTCGGACGGAGCTCCTACAATGAGCAGTTCTTC
clone size: .; V gene: TRBV7-9; J gene: TRBJ2-1; D gene: .; CDR3 protein: CASSLAGTGNNEQFF; CDR3 DNA: TGTGCCAGCAGCTTAGCCGGAACAGGGAACAATGAGCAGTTCTTC
clone size: few; V gene: TRBV20-1; J gene: TRBJ1-1; D gene: .; CDR3 protein: CSARPTKRAFF; CDR3 DNA: TGCAGTGCTAGACCGACCAAAAGGGCTTTCTTT
clone size: .; V gene: TRBV7-2; J gene: TRBJ1-5; D gene: .; CDR3 protein: CASSLARVPGSQHF; CDR3 DNA: TGTGCCAGCAGCTTGGCCCGGGTCCCCGGATCCCAGCATTTT
clone size: .; V gene: TRBV19; J gene: TRBJ2-1; D gene: TRBD2; CDR3 protein: CASGRSLAGTYNEQFF; CDR3 DNA: TGTGCCAGCGGCAGGTCACTAGCGGGTACCTACAATGAGCAGTTCTTC
clone size: .; V gene: TRBV19; J gene: TRBJ1-1; D gene: TRBD1; CDR3 protein: CASQQGANTEAFF; CDR3 DNA: TGTGCCAGTCAACAGGGGGCGAACACTGAAGCTTTCTTT
clone size: .; V gene: TRBV11-3; J gene: TRBJ2-3; D gene: .; CDR3 protein: CASSLMVSDTQYF; CDR3 DNA: TGTGCCAGCAGCTTAATGGTCTCAGATACGCAGTATTTT
clone size: .; V gene: TRBV7-2; J gene: TRBJ1-6; D gene: TRBD1; CDR3 protein: CASSLGWDRDYSPLHF; CDR3 DNA: TGTGCCAGCAGCTTAGGCTGGGACAGGGATTATTCACCCCTCCACTTT
clone size: .; V gene: TRBV4-1; J gene: TRBJ2-2; D gene: TRBD1; CDR3 protein: CASSRPGTVNTGELFF; CDR3 DNA: TGCGCCAGCAGCCGCCCCGGGACAGTGAACACCGGGGAGCTGTTTTTT
clone size: .; V gene: TRBV5-1; J gene: TRBJ1-5; D gene: TRBD1; CDR3 protein: CASSLRTGEQPQHF; CDR3 DNA: TGCGCCAGCAGCTTGAGAACAGGGGAGCAGCCCCAGCATTTT
clone size: .; V gene: TRBV18; J gene: TRBJ2-5; D gene: TRBD2; CDR3 protein: CASSPRTSYQETQYF; CDR3 DNA: TGTGCCAGCTCACCACGGACTAGCTACCAAGAGACCCAGTACTTC
clone size: once; V gene: TRBV27; J gene: TRBJ2-2; D gene: .; CDR3 protein: CASRIYRNTGELFF; CDR3 DNA: TGTGCCAGCAGGATATACCGGAACACCGGGGAGCTGTTTTTT
clone size: .; V gene: TRBV5-1; J gene: TRBJ1-1; D gene: TRBD1; CDR3 protein: CASSGQGGINTEAFF; CDR3 DNA: TGCGCCAGCAGCGGACAGGGGGGTATTAACACTGAAGCTTTCTTT
clone size: once; V gene: TRBV4-1; J gene: TRBJ2-5; D gene: TRBD2; CDR3 protein: CASSQERESGGPRETQYF; CDR3 DNA: TGCGCCAGCAGCCAAGAAAGAGAAAGCGGGGGGCCCAGGGAGACCCAGTACTTC
clone size: .; V gene: TRBV15; J gene: TRBJ1-3; D gene: TRBD1; CDR3 protein: CATSRSETGENTIYF; CDR3 DNA: TGTGCCACCAGCAGATCTGAGACAGGGGAAAACACCATATATTTT
clone size: .; V gene: TRBV4-1; J gene: TRBJ2-7; D gene: .; CDR3 protein: CASSQEGWSGRSYEQYF; CDR3 DNA: TGCGCCAGCAGCCAAGAGGGGTGGTCAGGCCGTTCCTACGAGCAGTACTTC
clone size: .; V gene: TRBV7-9; J gene: TRBJ2-2; D gene: .; CDR3 protein: CASSSRTGDTGELFF; CDR3 DNA: TGTGCCAGCAGCTCAAGAACCGGGGACACCGGGGAGCTGTTTTTT
clone size: .; V gene: TRBV30; J gene: TRBJ2-5; D gene: .; CDR3 protein: CAWRLKGQETQYF; CDR3 DNA: TGTGCCTGGAGGCTCAAGGGACAAGAGACCCAGTACTTC
clone size: .; V gene: TRBV27; J gene: TRBJ2-7; D gene: .; CDR3 protein: CASSQFPYEQYF; CDR3 DNA: TGTGCCAGCAGTCAGTTCCCCTACGAGCAGTACTTC
clone size: .; V gene: TRBV6-6; J gene: TRBJ1-5; D gene: .; CDR3 protein: CASRALVGRRGQPQHF; CDR3 DNA: TGTGCCAGCAGGGCCCTGGTGGGACGACGGGGTCAGCCCCAGCATTTT
clone size: .; V gene: TRBV9; J gene: TRBJ2-1; D gene: .; CDR3 protein: CASSPTGTSYNEQFF; CDR3 DNA: TGTGCCAGCAGCCCGACCGGGACTTCGTACAATGAGCAGTTCTTC
clone size: .; V gene: TRBV27; J gene: TRBJ2-1; D gene: .; CDR3 protein: CASSLGRERNEQFF; CDR3 DNA: TGTGCCAGCAGTCTGGGACGGGAACGCAATGAGCAGTTCTTC
clone size: .; V gene: TRBV7-3; J gene: TRBJ2-1; D gene: .; CDR3 protein: CASSLMGSGEGSEQLF; CDR3 DNA: TGTGCCAGCAGCTTAATGGGGTCGGGAGAAGGCTCTGAGCAGCTCTTC
clone size: .; V gene: TRBV6-1; J gene: TRBJ1-2; D gene: .; CDR3 protein: CASIRRVEHYGYTF; CDR3 DNA: TGTGCCAGCATCAGGAGGGTGGAGCACTATGGCTACACCTTC
clone size: .; V gene: TRBV19; J gene: TRBJ2-7; D gene: .; CDR3 protein: CASSNRGTTIEQYF; CDR3 DNA: TGTGCCAGTAGCAACCGGGGGACCACTATCGAGCAGTACTTC
clone size: .; V gene: TRBV7-2; J gene: TRBJ2-7; D gene: .; CDR3 protein: CASSSGTAGYEQYF; CDR3 DNA: TGTGCCAGCAGCAGCGGGACAGCGGGCTACGAGCAGTACTTC
clone size: .; V gene: TRBV5-4; J gene: TRBJ1-1; D gene: TRBD1; CDR3 protein: CASSHFSSGWTGDTEAFF; CDR3 DNA: TGTGCCAGCAGCCATTTTAGCAGCGGTTGGACAGGGGACACTGAAGCTTTCTTT
clone size: .; V gene: TRBV7-3; J gene: TRBJ2-7; D gene: TRBD2; CDR3 protein: CASSPGASGIYEQYF; CDR3 DNA: TGTGCCAGCAGCCCCGGGGCTAGCGGGATTTACGAGCAGTACTTC
clone size: .; V gene: TRBV15; J gene: TRBJ2-1; D gene: TRBD1; CDR3 protein: CATSRVTGGLDEQFF; CDR3 DNA: TGTGCCACCAGCAGAGTGACAGGGGGTCTCGATGAGCAGTTCTTC
clone size: .; V gene: TRBV4-3; J gene: TRBJ2-2; D gene: .; CDR3 protein: CASRQTNTGELFF; CDR3 DNA: TGCGCCAGCAGACAGACGAACACCGGGGAGCTGTTTTTT
clone size: .; V gene: TRBV4-3; J gene: TRBJ2-5; D gene: TRBD1; CDR3 protein: CASSPYGTEKETQYF; CDR3 DNA: TGCGCCAGCAGCCCCTACGGGACAGAGAAAGAGACCCAGTACTTC
clone size: .; V gene: TRBV5-4; J gene: TRBJ2-7; D gene: .; CDR3 protein: CASRPRGGSLYEQYF; CDR3 DNA: TGTGCCAGCAGACCCCGCGGGGGCAGTTTGTACGAGCAGTACTTC
clone size: .; V gene: TRBV7-2; J gene: TRBJ2-7; D gene: .; CDR3 protein: CASSGRDSYEQYF; CDR3 DNA: TGTGCCAGCAGTGGGCGGGACTCCTACGAGCAGTACTTC
clone size: .; V gene: TRBV5-6; J gene: TRBJ1-1; D gene: .; CDR3 protein: CASSLRTGIGDAFF; CDR3 DNA: TGTGCCAGCAGCTTGAGGACGGGGATAGGTGATGCTTTCTTT
clone size: .; V gene: TRBV7-9; J gene: TRBJ1-2; D gene: .; CDR3 protein: CAISTYGYTF; CDR3 DNA: TGTGCCATTTCTACCTATGGCTACACCTTC
clone size: .; V gene: TRBV18; J gene: TRBJ2-7; D gene: TRBD2; CDR3 protein: CASSPLLAGGSYEQYF; CDR3 DNA: TGTGCCAGCTCACCTCTACTAGCGGGGGGGTCCTACGAGCAGTACTTC
clone size: .; V gene: TRBV5-1; J gene: TRBJ2-5; D gene: TRBD2; CDR3 protein: CASGEGPSETQYF; CDR3 DNA: TGCGCCAGCGGGGAGGGGCCATCAGAGACCCAGTACTTC
clone size: .; V gene: TRBV28; J gene: TRBJ1-4; D gene: .; CDR3 protein: CASSPIKGTREKLFF; CDR3 DNA: TGTGCCAGCAGTCCGATAAAGGGGACTCGAGAAAAACTGTTTTTT
clone size: .; V gene: TRBV19; J gene: TRBJ2-3; D gene: .; CDR3 protein: CASNSRSALTDTQYF; CDR3 DNA: TGTGCCAGTAATTCCCGTTCTGCTCTCACAGATACGCAGTATTTT
clone size: .; V gene: TRBV2; J gene: TRBJ2-1; D gene: .; CDR3 protein: CASSVSGLFNEQFF; CDR3 DNA: TGTGCCAGCAGTGTCTCGGGACTGTTCAATGAGCAGTTCTTC
clone size: .; V gene: TRBV7-2; J gene: TRBJ2-6; D gene: .; CDR3 protein: CASSFFGSGANVLTF; CDR3 DNA: TGTGCCAGCAGCTTTTTCGGCTCTGGGGCCAACGTCCTGACTTTC
clone size: .; V gene: TRBV10-2; J gene: TRBJ2-7; D gene: .; CDR3 protein: CASSEPRGGAPYEQYF; CDR3 DNA: TGCGCCAGCAGTGAGCCCCGAGGGGGGGCCCCCTACGAGCAGTACTTC
clone size: .; V gene: TRBV11-1; J gene: TRBJ1-5; D gene: .; CDR3 protein: CASSSDDAQPQHF; CDR3 DNA: TGTGCCAGCAGCTCAGACGATGCTCAGCCCCAGCATTTT
clone size: once; V gene: TRBV9; J gene: TRBJ2-2; D gene: .; CDR3 protein: CASSPRRGGVGELFF; CDR3 DNA: TGTGCCAGCAGCCCTCGGCGAGGGGGAGTCGGGGAGCTGTTTTTT
clone size: .; V gene: TRBV6-6; J gene: TRBJ1-3; D gene: .; CDR3 protein: CASSSLTGVGNTIYF; CDR3 DNA: TGTGCCAGCAGTTCCCTCACTGGGGTTGGAAACACCATATATTTT
clone size: .; V gene: TRBV6-5; J gene: TRBJ1-2; D gene: .; CDR3 protein: CASSTRVGPSGYTF; CDR3 DNA: TGTGCCAGCAGTACCCGGGTAGGGCCGTCCGGCTACACCTTC
clone size: .; V gene: TRBV29-1; J gene: TRBJ1-3; D gene: .; CDR3 protein: CSVRRDRNGNTIYF; CDR3 DNA: TGCAGCGTTCGACGGGATAGGAATGGAAACACCATATATTTT
clone size: .; V gene: TRBV28; J gene: TRBJ1-2; D gene: TRBD1; CDR3 protein: CASTLTGDPNYGYTF; CDR3 DNA: TGTGCCAGCACCCTCACAGGGGACCCTAACTATGGCTACACCTTC